These 15 T cell receptor beta chains came from one sample sequenced in a study of T cells after yellow fever vaccination. Via MiXCR, TCRdb re-called the 5' RACE reads, giving one row per CDR3 protein. The sample lists approximately 250,000 distinct CDR3 sequences, about 5% occurring once. Source: CD4+ T cells sorted from PBMCs, taken on the day of the yellow fever booster vaccination. The receptors shown here come from a man younger than 35 who received the YFV17D yellow fever vaccine.

This clonotype was detected a few times. The chain couples TRBV12-3 or TRBV12-4 to TRBJ2-5; D is ambiguous. The CDR3 sequence is 15 residues long. V was cut by 3 bases and J by 5 bases, with 16 bases left in between. The CDR3, as DNA: TGTGCCAGCAGTTTGTGGCAGTATCAGCAGGAGACCCAGTACTTC. Translated: CASSLWQYQQETQYF.

This clonotype was recorded many times. The rearrangement links TRBV3-1 to TRBJ2-5; D remains ambiguous. The ends were cut back, 0 bases at V and 1 base at J, with 6 bases in the middle. Germline CDR1 is LGHDT and CDR2 is YNNKEL (reference sequence). CDR3 length: 14 residues. The CDR3 loop reads CASSQDTAQETQYF. In nucleotides, the CDR3 is TGTGCCAGCAGCCAAGATACGGCCCAAGAGACCCAGTACTTC.

This clonotype was counted at least ten times. The chain couples TRBV3-1 to TRBJ1-5; D unclear. CDR1 is LGHDT, CDR2 YNNKEL, per germline (reference sequence). Between the trimmed V and J ends, which lost 0 bases and 3 bases, there was a span of 6 bases. The CDR3 extends over 14 amino acids. CDR3 sequence (DNA): TGTGCCAGCAGCCAAGATAGGATCAATCAGCCCCAGCATTTT. It translates to CASSQDRINQPQHF. The full variable domain, with the rest looked up from reference TRBV3-1 and TRBJ1-5, is DTAVSQTPKYLVTQMGNDKSIKCEQNLGHDTMYWYKQDSKKFLKIMFSYNNKELIINETVPNRFSPKSPDKAHLNLHINSLELGDSAVYFCASSQDRINQPQHFGDGTRLSIL.

The chain uses TRBV7-6 and TRBJ2-3; TRBD2 aligns across 9 bases. Looked up from germline, CDR1 is SGHVS and CDR2 is FNYEAQ. The CDR3 has 17 amino acids. V dropped 1 base and J dropped 4; count of bases not matched to a gene: 9. The CDR3 DNA is TGTGCCAGCAGCTTAGTGGGGCGGGGGGGCCTCCCAGATACGCAGTATTTT. This sequence encodes CASSLVGRGGLPDTQYF.

Turning to this clonotype: A much larger clone differs by one base, so this may be a read error. DNA for the CDR3: TGCGCCAGCAGCTCGGCCCCGGGGGTGAACACTGAAGCTTTCTTT. It yields the protein CASSSAPGVNTEAFF. The rearrangement links TRBV5-1 to TRBJ1-1; perhaps TRBD1 as D (5 bases). Trimming took 3 bases from V and 0 from J, leaving 12 bases between them. CDR3 length: 15 amino acids. Germline CDR1 is SGHRS and CDR2 is YFSETQ.

This clonotype was detected a few times. The chain links TRBV6-1 to TRBJ1-1; D is undetermined. V was cut by 2 bases and J by 11 bases, with 15 bases left in between. Per germline, CDR1 MNHNS and CDR2 SASEGT. The CDR3 is 13 residues long. CDR3 in amino acids: CASSEIARSWAFF. The CDR3 DNA reads TGTGCCAGCAGTGAAATAGCCAGGTCTTGGGCTTTCTTT.

The chain combines TRBV19 with TRBJ1-5, with D perhaps TRBD1 (6 bases). This CDR3 is 14 amino acids long. CDR1 and CDR2 (germline): LNHDA, SQIVND (reference sequence). Trimming took off 0 bases at V and 7 bases at J, with 10 bases between the two ends. The chain's CDR3 is CASSIDSGGQPQHF. The CDR3 bases are TGTGCCAGTAGTATAGATTCCGGGGGCCAGCCCCAGCATTTT.

This clonotype was seen a few times. The gene calls are TRBV2 and TRBJ2-2; 8 bases line up with TRBD2. Germline V CDR1 and CDR2: SNHLY, FYNNEI. Trimming cost V 10 bases and J 0 bases; bases outside gene matches: 7. The CDR3 totals 15 residues. The CDR3 sequence: CATGAGGANTGELFF. The CDR3 region has the DNA TGTGCCACAGGGGCGGGAGGAGCGAACACCGGGGAGCTGTTTTTT.

Only a few counts were recorded for this clonotype. This chain connects TRBV11-2 to TRBJ1-1; D might be TRBD1 (5 bases). This CDR3 comprises 16 residues. Germline loops: CDR1 SGHAT, CDR2 FQNNGV. Deletions cut 4 bases from V and 3 bases from J, with 18 bases between. The CDR3 nucleotides read TGTGCCAGCAGCTCCGGTGTTGGGGCTGGAGACACTGAAGCTTTCTTT. Translation gives CASSSGVGAGDTEAFF.

This clonotype occurred a few times. The chain has TRBV9 and TRBJ1-6; no definite D call. V lost 3 bases and J 2 bases, leaving 12 bases between the germline ends. CDR1 and CDR2 from the germline V gene are SGDLS and YYNGEE. This CDR3 comprises 16 residues. CDR3 sequence (DNA): TGTGCCAGCAGCGCCTTGGACCGTCCCTATAATTCACCCCTCCACTTT. This translates into CASSALDRPYNSPLHF.

This rearrangement joins TRBV24-1 to TRBJ1-1, with D hard to call. CDR3 size: 13 residues. Trimming took 5 bases from V and 2 from J, leaving 8 bases between them. Per germline, CDR1 KGHDR and CDR2 SFDVKD. CDR3 sequence: CATSGTGNTEAFF. For the CDR3, the DNA is TGTGCCACCAGTGGTACGGGTAACACTGAAGCTTTCTTT.

This clonotype was counted a few times. The V call is TRBV14, the J call TRBJ2-2; D unresolved. The CDR3 runs 15 residues. Trimming took 1 base from V and 3 from J, leaving 9 bases between them. Per the germline V gene, CDR1 is SGHDN and CDR2 is FVKESK. DNA for the CDR3: TGTGCCAGCAGCCAAGGGGCCGGGTACACCGGGGAGCTGTTTTTT. Its translation: CASSQGAGYTGELFF.

This chain connects TRBV11-2 to TRBJ2-1; D call uncertain. V was pared by 4 bases and J by 1 base, with 11 bases between. The germline V gene encodes CDR1 SGHAT and CDR2 FQNNGV. The CDR3 is 15 amino acids. CDR3 residues: CASSSPKGSYNEQFF. The DNA of the CDR3 is TGTGCCAGCAGCTCTCCTAAGGGATCCTACAATGAGCAGTTCTTC.

This clonotype has more than one count but fewer than ten. The V and J genes are TRBV6-6 and TRBJ2-3, with 7 bases matching TRBD1. The CDR3 loop spans 18 amino acids. Germline CDR1 and CDR2: MNHNY and SVGAGI (reference sequence). V lost 0 bases and J lost 5; bases outside the gene matches: 14. The DNA for the CDR3 is TGTGCCAGCAGTTACTCGGGACAGATAACCCCTAAGGGAGATACGCAGTATTTT. Amino acid sequence: CASSYSGQITPKGDTQYF.

This clonotype was picked up a small number of times. CDR3 protein: CASSSLTVANSPLHF. The CDR3 DNA sequence: TGTGCCAGCAGCTCCTTGACAGTCGCTAATTCACCCCTCCACTTT. The J gene is TRBJ1-6, the V gene TRBV5-4, with a weak D call TRBD1 (5 bases). Germline V lookup: CDR1 SGHNT, CDR2 YYREEE (reference sequence). The length of the CDR3 is 15 residues. Trimming pared 3 bases from V and 6 bases from J, leaving 13 bases between. The full variable domain, completed using reference TRBV5-4 and TRBJ1-6, is ETGVTQSPTHLIKTRGQQVTLRCSSQSGHNTVSWYQQALGQGPQFIFQYYREEENGRGNFPPRFSGLQFPNYSSELNVNALELDDSALYLCASSSLTVANSPLHFGNGTRLTVT.